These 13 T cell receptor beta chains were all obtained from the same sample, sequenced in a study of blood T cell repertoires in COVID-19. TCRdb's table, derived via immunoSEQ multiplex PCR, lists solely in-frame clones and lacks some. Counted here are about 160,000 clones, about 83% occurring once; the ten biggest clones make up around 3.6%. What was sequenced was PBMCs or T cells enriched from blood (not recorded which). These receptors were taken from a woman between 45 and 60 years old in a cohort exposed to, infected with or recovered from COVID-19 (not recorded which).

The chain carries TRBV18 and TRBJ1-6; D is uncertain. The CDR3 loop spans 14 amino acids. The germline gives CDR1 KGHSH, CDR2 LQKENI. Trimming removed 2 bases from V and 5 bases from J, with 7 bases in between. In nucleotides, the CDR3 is TGTGCCAGCTCACCAGGGCTCGATAATTCACCCCTCCACTTT. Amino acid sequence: CASSPGLDNSPLHF.

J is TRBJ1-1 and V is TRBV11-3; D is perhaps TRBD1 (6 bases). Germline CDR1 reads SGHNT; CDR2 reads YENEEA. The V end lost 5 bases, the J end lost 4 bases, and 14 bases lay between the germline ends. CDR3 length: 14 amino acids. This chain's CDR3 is CASSPGGGGTEAFF. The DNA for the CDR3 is TGTGCCAGCAGCCCCGGGGGCGGGGGCACTGAAGCTTTCTTT.

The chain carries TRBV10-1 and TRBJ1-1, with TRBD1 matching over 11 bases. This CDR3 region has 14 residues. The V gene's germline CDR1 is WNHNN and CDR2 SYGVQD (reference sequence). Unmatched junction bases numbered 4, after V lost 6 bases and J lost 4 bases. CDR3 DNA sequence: TGCGCCAGCAGCCCCGGGACAGGGGGCACTGAAGCTTTCTTT. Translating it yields CASSPGTGGTEAFF.

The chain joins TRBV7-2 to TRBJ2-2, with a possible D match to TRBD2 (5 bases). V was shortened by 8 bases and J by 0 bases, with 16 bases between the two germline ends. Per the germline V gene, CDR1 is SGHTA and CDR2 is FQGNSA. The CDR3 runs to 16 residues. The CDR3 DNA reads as TGTGCCAGCTCTTGGAGGCCGTCCCCGAACACCGGGGAGCTGTTTTTT. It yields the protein CASSWRPSPNTGELFF. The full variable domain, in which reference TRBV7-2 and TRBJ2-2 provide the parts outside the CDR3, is GAGVSQSPSNKVTEKGKDVELRCDPISGHTALYWYRQSLGQGLEFLIYFQGNSAPDKSGLPSDRFSAERTGGSVSTLTIQRTQQEDSAVYLCASSWRPSPNTGELFFGEGSRLTVL.

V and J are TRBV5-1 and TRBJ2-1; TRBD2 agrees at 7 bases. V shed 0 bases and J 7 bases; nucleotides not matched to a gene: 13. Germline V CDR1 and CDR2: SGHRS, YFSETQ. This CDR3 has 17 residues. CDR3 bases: TGCGCCAGCAGCTTGGCCTTACCCGGGAGGATCGGTAATGAGCAGTTCTTC. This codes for CASSLALPGRIGNEQFF.

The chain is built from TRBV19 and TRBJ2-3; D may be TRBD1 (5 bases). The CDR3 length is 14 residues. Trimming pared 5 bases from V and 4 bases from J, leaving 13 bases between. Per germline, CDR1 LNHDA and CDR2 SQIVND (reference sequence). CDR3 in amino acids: CASSPRTGSDTQYF. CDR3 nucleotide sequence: TGTGCCAGTAGTCCAAGAACAGGTTCAGATACGCAGTATTTT.

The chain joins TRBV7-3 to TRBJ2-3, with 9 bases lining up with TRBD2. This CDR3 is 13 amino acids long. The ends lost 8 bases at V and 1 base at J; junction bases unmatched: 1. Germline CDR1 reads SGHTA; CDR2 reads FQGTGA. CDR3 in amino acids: CASGLARTDTQYF. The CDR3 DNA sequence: TGTGCCAGCGGACTAGCGCGCACAGATACGCAGTATTTT.

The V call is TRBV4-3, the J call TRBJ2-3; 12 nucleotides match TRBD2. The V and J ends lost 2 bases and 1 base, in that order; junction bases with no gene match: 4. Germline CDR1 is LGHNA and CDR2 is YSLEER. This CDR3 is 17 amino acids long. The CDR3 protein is CASSQHRLAGGTDTQYF. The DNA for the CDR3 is TGCGCCAGCAGCCAACACCGACTAGCGGGGGGCACAGATACGCAGTATTTT.

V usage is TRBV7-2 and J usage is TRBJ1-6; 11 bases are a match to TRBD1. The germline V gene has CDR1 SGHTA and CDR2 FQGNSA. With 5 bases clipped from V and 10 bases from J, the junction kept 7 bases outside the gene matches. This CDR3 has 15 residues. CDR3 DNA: TGTGCCAGCAGCCTCGGACAGGGGGCTTTGTCACCCCTCCACTTT. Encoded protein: CASSLGQGALSPLHF.

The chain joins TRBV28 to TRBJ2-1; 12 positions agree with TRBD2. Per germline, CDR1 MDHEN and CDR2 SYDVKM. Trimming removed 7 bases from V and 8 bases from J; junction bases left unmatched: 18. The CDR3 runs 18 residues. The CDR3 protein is CASTHGLAGNPRWDEQFF. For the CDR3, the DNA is TGTGCCAGCACTCACGGACTAGCGGGGAACCCTAGATGGGATGAGCAGTTCTTC.

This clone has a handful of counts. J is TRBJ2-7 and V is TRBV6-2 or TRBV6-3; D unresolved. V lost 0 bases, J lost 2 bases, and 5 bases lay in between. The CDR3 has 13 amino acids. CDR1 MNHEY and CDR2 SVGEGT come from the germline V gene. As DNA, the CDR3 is TGTGCCAGCAGTTACTCCTATACCTACGAGCAGTACTTC. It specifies CASSYSYTYEQYF.

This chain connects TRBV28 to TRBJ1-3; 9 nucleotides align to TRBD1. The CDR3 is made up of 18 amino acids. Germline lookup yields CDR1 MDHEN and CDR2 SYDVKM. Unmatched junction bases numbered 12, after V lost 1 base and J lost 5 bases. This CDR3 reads CASSLFTTGGLIRNTIYF. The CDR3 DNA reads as TGTGCCAGCAGTTTATTCACGACAGGGGGTCTCATTAGAAACACCATATATTTT.

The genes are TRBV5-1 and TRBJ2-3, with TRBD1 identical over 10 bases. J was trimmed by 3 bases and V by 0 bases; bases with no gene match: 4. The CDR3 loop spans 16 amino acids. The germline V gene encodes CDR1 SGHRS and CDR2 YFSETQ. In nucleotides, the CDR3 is TGCGCCAGCAGCTTGGGAAGGGACAGGGGAACAGATACGCAGTATTTT. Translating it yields CASSLGRDRGTDTQYF.